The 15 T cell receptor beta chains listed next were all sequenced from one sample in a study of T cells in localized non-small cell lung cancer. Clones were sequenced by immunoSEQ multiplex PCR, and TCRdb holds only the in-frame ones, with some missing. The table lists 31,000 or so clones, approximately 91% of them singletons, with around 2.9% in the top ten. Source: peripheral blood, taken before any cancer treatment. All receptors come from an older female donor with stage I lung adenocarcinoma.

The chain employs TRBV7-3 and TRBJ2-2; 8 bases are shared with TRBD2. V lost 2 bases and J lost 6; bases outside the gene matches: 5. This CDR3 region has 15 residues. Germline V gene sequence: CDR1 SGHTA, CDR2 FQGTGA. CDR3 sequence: CASSLLREGSGELFF. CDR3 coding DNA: TGTGCCAGCAGCTTATTACGGGAGGGATCCGGGGAGCTGTTTTTT.

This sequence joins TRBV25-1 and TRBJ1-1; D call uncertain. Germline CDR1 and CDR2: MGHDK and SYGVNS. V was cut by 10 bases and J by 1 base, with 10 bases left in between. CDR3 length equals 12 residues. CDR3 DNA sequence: TGTGCCACTCAAAAGGCGAACACTGAAGCTTTCTTT. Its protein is CATQKANTEAFF.

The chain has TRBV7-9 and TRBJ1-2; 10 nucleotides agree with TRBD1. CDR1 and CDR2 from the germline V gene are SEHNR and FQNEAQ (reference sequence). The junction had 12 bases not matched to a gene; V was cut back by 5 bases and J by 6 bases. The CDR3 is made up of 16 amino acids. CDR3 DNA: TGTGCCAGCAGCCCGACAGGGGGCCTTGGGCTTCATGGCTACACCTTC. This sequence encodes CASSPTGGLGLHGYTF. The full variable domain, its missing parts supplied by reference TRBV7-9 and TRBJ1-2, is DTGVSQNPRHKITKRGQNVTFRCDPISEHNRLYWYRQTLGQGPEFLTYFQNEAQLEKSRLLSDRFSAERPKGSFSTLEIQRTEQGDSAMYLCASSPTGGLGLHGYTFGSGTRLTVV.

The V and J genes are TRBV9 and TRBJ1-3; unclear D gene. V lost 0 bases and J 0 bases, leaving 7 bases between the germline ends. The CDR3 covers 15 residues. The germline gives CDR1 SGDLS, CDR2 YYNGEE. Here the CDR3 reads CASSVESRSGNTIYF. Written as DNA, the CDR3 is TGTGCCAGCAGCGTAGAATCGCGCTCTGGAAACACCATATATTTT.

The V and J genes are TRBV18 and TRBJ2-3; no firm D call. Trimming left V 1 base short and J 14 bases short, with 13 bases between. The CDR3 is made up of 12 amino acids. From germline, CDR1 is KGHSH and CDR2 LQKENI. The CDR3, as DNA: TGTGCCAGCTCACCACGGGGTCAAAGCTGGTATTTT. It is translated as CASSPRGQSWYF.

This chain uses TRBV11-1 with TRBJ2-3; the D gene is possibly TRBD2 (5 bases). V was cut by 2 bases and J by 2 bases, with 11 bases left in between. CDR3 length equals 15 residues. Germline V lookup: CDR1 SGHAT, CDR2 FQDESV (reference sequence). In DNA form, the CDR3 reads TGTGCCAGCAGCTTACGAGGGCCGGACACAGATACGCAGTATTTT. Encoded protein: CASSLRGPDTDTQYF.

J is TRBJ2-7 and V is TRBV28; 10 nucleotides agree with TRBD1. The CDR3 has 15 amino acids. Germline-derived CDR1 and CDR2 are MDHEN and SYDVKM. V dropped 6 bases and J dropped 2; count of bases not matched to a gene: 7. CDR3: CASSGGTGVTYEQYF. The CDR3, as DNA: TGTGCCAGCAGCGGCGGGACAGGGGTTACCTACGAGCAGTACTTC.

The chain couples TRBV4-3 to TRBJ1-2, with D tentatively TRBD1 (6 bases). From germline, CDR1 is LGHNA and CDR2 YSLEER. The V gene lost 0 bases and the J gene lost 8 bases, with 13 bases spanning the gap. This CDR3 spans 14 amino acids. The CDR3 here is CASSQDRAGDGYTF. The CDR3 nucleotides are TGCGCCAGCAGCCAAGATAGGGCAGGGGACGGCTACACCTTC.

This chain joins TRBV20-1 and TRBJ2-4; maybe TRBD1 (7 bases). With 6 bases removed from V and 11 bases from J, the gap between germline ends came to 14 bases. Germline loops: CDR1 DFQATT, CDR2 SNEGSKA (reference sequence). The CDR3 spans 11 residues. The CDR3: CSASQGTVQYF. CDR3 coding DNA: TGCAGTGCGTCACAGGGGACTGTTCAGTACTTC.

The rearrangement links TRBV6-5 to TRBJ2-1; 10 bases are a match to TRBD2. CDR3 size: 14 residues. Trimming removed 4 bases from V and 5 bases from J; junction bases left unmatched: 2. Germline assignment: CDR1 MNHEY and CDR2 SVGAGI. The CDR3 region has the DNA TGTGCCAGCAGTTTAGCGGGAGGCCACAATGAGCAGTTCTTC. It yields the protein CASSLAGGHNEQFF.

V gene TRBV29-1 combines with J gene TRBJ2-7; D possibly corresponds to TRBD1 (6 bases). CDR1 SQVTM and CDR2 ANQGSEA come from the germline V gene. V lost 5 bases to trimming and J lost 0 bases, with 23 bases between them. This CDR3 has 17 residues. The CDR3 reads CSVMGSVRDINSYEQYF. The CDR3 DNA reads TGCAGCGTTATGGGCTCCGTCCGGGACATAAACTCCTACGAGCAGTACTTC.

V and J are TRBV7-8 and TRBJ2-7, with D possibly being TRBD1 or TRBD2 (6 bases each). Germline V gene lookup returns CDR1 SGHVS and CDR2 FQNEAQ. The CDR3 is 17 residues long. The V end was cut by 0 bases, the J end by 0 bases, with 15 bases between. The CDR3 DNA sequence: TGTGCCAGCAGCTTAGCGCGGAGGGGGGAAAGCTCCTACGAGCAGTACTTC. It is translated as CASSLARRGESSYEQYF.

The CDR3 DNA reads TGCGCCAGCAGCCAAGGCGCAGGTCTCGAGCAGTACTTC. This codes for CASSQGAGLEQYF. This chain connects TRBV4-1 to TRBJ2-7; D ambiguous. V lost 1 base to trimming and J lost 6 bases, with 10 bases between them. The CDR3 contains 13 residues. Looked up from germline, CDR1 is MGHRA and CDR2 is YSYEKL.

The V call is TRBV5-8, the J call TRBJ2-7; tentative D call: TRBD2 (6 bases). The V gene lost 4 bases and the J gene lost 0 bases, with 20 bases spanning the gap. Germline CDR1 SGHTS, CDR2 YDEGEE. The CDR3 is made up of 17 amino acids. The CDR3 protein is CASSVARQRALSYEQYF. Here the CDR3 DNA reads TGTGCCAGCAGCGTCGCAAGGCAGCGGGCCCTCTCCTACGAGCAGTACTTC.

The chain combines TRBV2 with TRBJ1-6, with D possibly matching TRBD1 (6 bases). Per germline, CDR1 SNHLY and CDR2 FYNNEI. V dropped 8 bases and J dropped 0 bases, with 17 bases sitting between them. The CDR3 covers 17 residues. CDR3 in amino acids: CASRTITGRSYNSPLHF. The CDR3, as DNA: TGTGCCAGCCGGACGATCACAGGGCGCTCCTATAATTCACCCCTCCACTTT.